Listed here are 28 T cell receptor beta chains from one sample, sequenced in a study of T-cell memory formation after mild COVID-19. Each CDR3 protein is one row after TCRdb ran MiXCR on the 5' RACE reads. The data show 400,000 to 500,000 distinct CDR3 sequences, around 18% seen once. Sample: PBMCs or a T cell subset sorted from them (not recorded which). Every receptor here comes from an adult woman who had mild COVID-19 (a few samples of this study predate the infection). Cell type and time point are not known.

The genes are TRBV7-9 and TRBJ2-5; no clear D. The V and J ends lost 7 bases and 5 bases respectively, with 11 bases between them. Looked up from germline, CDR1 is SEHNR and CDR2 is FQNEAQ (reference sequence). CDR3 length equals 12 residues. CDR3 amino acids: CASTQDLETQYF. The CDR3 DNA reads TGTGCCAGCACCCAGGATTTGGAGACCCAGTACTTC.

This clonotype was counted between two and nine times. The chain recombines TRBV20-1 with TRBJ2-1; tentative D call: TRBD1 (6 bases). The CDR3 is 16 residues long. Trimming pared 0 bases from V and 6 bases from J, leaving 18 bases between. The germline gives CDR1 DFQATT, CDR2 SNEGSKA (reference sequence). The CDR3 bases are TGCAGTGCTAGAGATACCCGCCCAGGGGATGCCAATGAGCAGTTCTTC. Protein product: CSARDTRPGDANEQFF.

This clonotype was seen only a few times. In DNA, the CDR3 is TGCGCCAGCAGCCAAGATTTTACAGGTCTGAGCTCCTACAATGAGCAGTTCTTC. This gives the protein CASSQDFTGLSSYNEQFF. The V call is TRBV4-3, the J call TRBJ2-1, with a weak D call TRBD1 (5 bases). V was pared by 0 bases and J by 0 bases, with 15 bases between. The CDR3 covers 18 residues. The V gene's germline CDR1 is LGHNA and CDR2 YSLEER.

This rearrangement joins TRBV13 to TRBJ2-1, with D possibly being TRBD2 (8 bases). This CDR3 contains 16 residues. V lost 5 bases, J lost 10 bases, and 24 bases lay in between. CDR1 is PRHDT and CDR2 is FYEKMQ in the germline V gene (reference sequence). Written as DNA, the CDR3 is TGTGCCAGCAGCCCCCGGGAGGGAGCGGCCAGGGGGGAGCAGTTCTTC. Residues: CASSPREGAARGEQFF.

The genes are TRBV15 and TRBJ2-1; perhaps TRBD2 as D (5 bases). The germline V gene has CDR1 LNHNV and CDR2 YYDKDF (reference sequence). CDR3 length: 14 residues. V was shortened by 5 bases and J by 3 bases, with 11 bases between the two germline ends. CDR3 sequence (DNA): TGTGCCACCAGCGGGGTGCGGGTCTACAATGAGCAGTTCTTC. Its translation: CATSGVRVYNEQFF.

The genes are TRBV5-1 and TRBJ1-2; D call uncertain. Looked up from germline, CDR1 is SGHRS and CDR2 is YFSETQ. V was clipped by 3 bases and J by 8 bases, with 11 bases between them. The CDR3 covers 12 residues. CDR3 residues: CASSSGVQGYTF. The CDR3, as DNA: TGCGCCAGCAGCTCTGGAGTGCAGGGCTACACCTTC.

This sequence joins TRBV7-9 and TRBJ2-7, with D perhaps matching TRBD2 (5 bases). The germline CDR1 and CDR2 sequences are SEHNR and FQNEAQ (reference sequence). V was cut by 5 bases and J by 6 bases, with 20 bases left in between. This CDR3 spans 15 amino acids. CDR3 sequence reads: CASSPSTGIRSEQYF. CDR3 DNA: TGTGCCAGCAGCCCTTCTACGGGGATAAGGAGCGAGCAGTACTTC. The entire variable domain, with the rest obtained from reference TRBV7-9 and TRBJ2-7, is as follows: DTGVSQNPRHKITKRGQNVTFRCDPISEHNRLYWYRQTLGQGPEFLTYFQNEAQLEKSRLLSDRFSAERPKGSFSTLEIQRTEQGDSAMYLCASSPSTGIRSEQYFGPGTRLTVT.

The chain has TRBV5-4 and TRBJ2-2, with D unclear. Trimming left V 4 bases short and J 5 bases short, with 6 bases between. CDR1 is SGHNT, CDR2 YYREEE, per germline (reference sequence). The CDR3 contains 12 residues. CDR3 region: CASSHVTGELFF. The CDR3 DNA reads TGTGCCAGCAGCCACGTTACCGGGGAGCTGTTTTTT.

This sequence joins TRBV6-6 and TRBJ1-5; D not resolved. CDR3 length: 13 residues. Germline V gives CDR1 MNHNY, CDR2 SVGAGI (reference sequence). V was cut by 7 bases and J by 0 bases, with 7 bases left in between. CDR3 nucleotides: TGTGCCAGCACCCCGAATAGCAATCAGCCCCAGCATTTT. Encoded protein: CASTPNSNQPQHF.

The V call is TRBV9, the J call TRBJ2-5; D unresolved. Deletions cut 3 bases from V and 3 bases from J, with 9 bases between. The CDR3 has 13 residues. Germline assignment: CDR1 SGDLS and CDR2 YYNGEE. Here the CDR3 reads CASSGLAEETQYF. CDR3 bases: TGTGCCAGCAGCGGGCTCGCGGAAGAGACCCAGTACTTC.

This clonotype was recorded a few times. This chain joins TRBV3-1 and TRBJ1-2; D call uncertain. Germline V gene lookup returns CDR1 LGHDT and CDR2 YNNKEL (reference sequence). V gave up 4 bases and J gave up 2 bases, with 14 bases separating them. The CDR3 consists of 15 residues. CDR3 nucleotide sequence: TGTGCCAGCAGCCTCGATGCGGCAGGAAACTATGGCTACACCTTC. Translated: CASSLDAAGNYGYTF.

This clonotype was observed a few times. This sequence joins TRBV20-1 and TRBJ2-7, with D hard to call. V dropped 1 base and J dropped 7 bases, with 8 bases sitting between them. The CDR3 totals 11 residues. Germline V gives CDR1 DFQATT, CDR2 SNEGSKA (reference sequence). In nucleotides, the CDR3 is TGCAGTGCTAGAGTAGGGTGGGAGCAGTACTTC. Translating gives CSARVGWEQYF.

This clonotype has only a few counts. V usage is TRBV3-1 and J usage is TRBJ1-2, with D perhaps TRBD1 (5 bases). CDR3 length: 15 amino acids. Trimming took 1 base from V and 4 from J, leaving 13 bases between them. The germline V gene encodes CDR1 LGHDT and CDR2 YNNKEL (reference sequence). DNA of the CDR3: TGTGCCAGCAGCCAAGCAGTCAGGGCTCCCTATGGCTACACCTTC. Translated: CASSQAVRAPYGYTF.

The chain joins TRBV11-2 to TRBJ2-1, with TRBD2 matching over 11 bases. This CDR3 comprises 17 residues. In germline, CDR1 is SGHAT, CDR2 FQNNGV. V was pared by 4 bases and J by 0 bases, with 5 bases of the junction left unmatched. This CDR3 is CASSSGTSGTSYNEQFF. In nucleotides, the CDR3 is TGTGCCAGCAGCTCAGGGACTAGCGGTACCTCCTACAATGAGCAGTTCTTC.

This clonotype was counted a few times. This rearrangement joins TRBV20-1 to TRBJ1-2, with D perhaps TRBD1 (5 bases). CDR1 is DFQATT, CDR2 SNEGSKA, per germline (reference sequence). The length of the CDR3 is 14 residues. Trimming cost V 1 base and J 1 base, with 10 bases left between them. CDR3 DNA: TGCAGTGCTAGAGGGGGGATTCTTAACTATGGCTACACCTTC. Its protein product is CSARGGILNYGYTF.

V is TRBV6-5 and J is TRBJ2-2; TRBD2 aligns across 8 bases. V gave up 0 bases and J gave up 4 bases; unmatched junction bases: 4. The CDR3 runs 16 residues. In germline, CDR1 is MNHEY, CDR2 SVGAGI. The CDR3 DNA sequence: TGTGCCAGCAGTTACTCGGGGACTAGGGGCACCGGGGAGCTGTTTTTT. Amino acids: CASSYSGTRGTGELFF.

V is TRBV7-6 and J is TRBJ2-1, with D unclear. This CDR3 comprises 16 residues. The germline V gene encodes CDR1 SGHVS and CDR2 FNYEAQ. Between the trimmed V and J ends, which lost 1 base and 4 bases, there was a span of 14 bases. As DNA, the CDR3 is TGTGCCAGCAGCTTAGTGTCTCCCCTTCGGTACAATGAGCAGTTCTTC. Protein sequence: CASSLVSPLRYNEQFF.

This chain's CDR3 is CASSPSGSNSNQPQHF. The DNA of the CDR3 is TGTGCCAGCTCACCATCAGGTTCGAATAGCAATCAGCCCCAGCATTTT. This chain uses TRBV18 with TRBJ1-5; D is ambiguous. The V gene lost 2 bases and the J gene lost 0 bases, with 11 bases spanning the gap. CDR1 and CDR2 from the germline V gene are KGHSH and LQKENI. The CDR3 runs to 16 residues.

This clonotype was seen only a few times. V usage is TRBV15 and J usage is TRBJ2-5; 7 positions agree with TRBD2. Germline V gives CDR1 LNHNV, CDR2 YYDKDF (reference sequence). J gave up 2 bases and V 1 base, and 7 bases lay outside the gene matches. This CDR3 contains 16 residues. The CDR3 region has the DNA TGTGCCACCAGCAGAGGTCCCCAGCGGGGACAAGAGACCCAGTACTTC. Encoded protein: CATSRGPQRGQETQYF. The variable domain in full, completed from reference TRBV15 and TRBJ2-5, reads DAMVIQNPRYQVTQFGKPVTLSCSQTLNHNVMYWYQQKSSQAPKLLFHYYDKDFNNEADTPDNFQSRRPNTSFCFLDIRSPGLGDTAMYLCATSRGPQRGQETQYFGPGTRLLVL.

The V and J genes are TRBV12-3 or TRBV12-4 and TRBJ2-5; no definite D call. Trimming left V 6 bases short and J 6 bases short, with 14 bases between. The CDR3 is made up of 13 amino acids. CDR3 DNA sequence: TGTGCCAGCAGCCCCCCCGGACGGAAGACCCAGTACTTC. Its protein is CASSPPGRKTQYF.

This clonotype was recorded many times. The gene calls are TRBV6-5 and TRBJ1-1, with D perhaps TRBD1 (5 bases). From germline, CDR1 is MNHEY and CDR2 SVGAGI. The CDR3 length is 13 residues. Trimming removed 5 bases at V and 5 bases at J, with 12 bases between. CDR3 DNA: TGTGCCAGCAGTCCGGGACGTTGGACTGAAGCTTTCTTT. Translating it yields CASSPGRWTEAFF.

The chain joins TRBV4-1 to TRBJ1-5; a possible D gene is TRBD1 (5 bases). The V gene lost 4 bases and the J gene lost 3 bases, with 16 bases spanning the gap. In germline, CDR1 is MGHRA, CDR2 YSYEKL. The CDR3 extends over 16 amino acids. Here the CDR3 DNA reads TGCGCCAGCAGCCCTGGAAAAGGCAGGGACAATCAGCCCCAGCATTTT. It specifies CASSPGKGRDNQPQHF.

The sample holds a few counts of this clonotype. The rearrangement links TRBV29-1 to TRBJ1-2; TRBD1 might be the D (5 bases). V was cut by 7 bases and J by 1 base, with 7 bases left in between. The CDR3 contains 11 residues. Germline assignment: CDR1 SQVTM and CDR2 ANQGSEA. CDR3 region: CSADSNYGYTF. The DNA for the CDR3 is TGCAGCGCCGACAGTAACTATGGCTACACCTTC.

This rearrangement joins TRBV29-1 to TRBJ2-1; D is unclear. This CDR3 contains 14 residues. The V and J ends lost 0 bases and 3 bases respectively, with 9 bases between them. Germline CDR1 SQVTM, CDR2 ANQGSEA. Here the CDR3 reads CSVEDLGHYNEQFF. CDR3 DNA: TGCAGCGTTGAAGATCTTGGCCACTACAATGAGCAGTTCTTC.

V usage is TRBV6-5 and J usage is TRBJ2-5; 11 nucleotides align to TRBD1. Germline CDR1 reads MNHEY; CDR2 reads SVGAGI. With V trimmed by 2 bases and J by 5 bases, 4 bases remained unmatched. The CDR3 consists of 15 residues. CDR3 sequence (DNA): TGTGCCAGCAGTTACGGGACAGGGGGAGGTGAGACCCAGTACTTC. Translation: CASSYGTGGGETQYF.

V is TRBV7-9 and J is TRBJ2-3, with D perhaps matching TRBD2 (6 bases). Deletions cut 5 bases from V and 3 bases from J, with 15 bases between. The CDR3 consists of 15 residues. Germline V lookup: CDR1 SEHNR, CDR2 FQNEAQ (reference sequence). This CDR3 reads CASSQGAGLTDTQYF. The CDR3 DNA reads as TGTGCCAGCAGCCAAGGGGCGGGATTGACAGATACGCAGTATTTT.

The sample holds a few counts of this clonotype. The chain has TRBV30 and TRBJ2-7; perhaps D is TRBD1 or TRBD2 (5 bases each). The germline CDR1 and CDR2 sequences are GTSNPN and SVGIG (reference sequence). The CDR3 runs 15 residues. V was shortened by 5 bases and J by 7 bases, with 24 bases between the two germline ends. The CDR3 loop reads CAWGTSRAPTGEQYF. The CDR3 coding sequence is TGTGCCTGGGGGACCAGCAGGGCCCCTACGGGAGAGCAGTACTTC.

The chain links TRBV4-3 to TRBJ2-7; D call uncertain. This CDR3 is built from 16 residues. V gave up 0 bases and J gave up 0 bases, with 12 bases separating them. Germline V gives CDR1 LGHNA, CDR2 YSLEER. The DNA of the CDR3 is TGCGCCAGCAGCCAAGAATGGGTAAATCCCTCCTACGAGCAGTACTTC. It codes for CASSQEWVNPSYEQYF.